These 21 T cell receptor beta chains originate from one sample sequenced in a study of CD8 T cells in ankylosing spondylitis. TCRdb reprocessed the 5' RACE reads with MiXCR, giving one entry per CDR3 protein. The sample shows about 33,000 distinct CDR3 sequences, 13% to 15% of them seen only once. Material: blood. These receptors all come from a male donor with ankylosing spondylitis or in good health (not recorded which).

V gene TRBV7-3 combines with J gene TRBJ2-5; 9 nucleotides agree with TRBD1. Germline lookup yields CDR1 SGHTA and CDR2 FQGTGA. V lost 0 bases to trimming and J lost 2 bases; unmatched junction nucleotides: 1. The CDR3 sequence is 15 residues long. CDR3 nucleotides: TGTGCCAGCAGCTTAACCGGGACAGGGCAAGAGACCCAGTACTTC. This encodes CASSLTGTGQETQYF. Complete variable domain (other parts from reference TRBV7-3 and TRBJ2-5): GAGVSQTPSNKVTEKGKYVELRCDPISGHTALYWYRQSLGQGPEFLIYFQGTGAADDSGLPNDRFFAVRPEGSVSTLKIQRTERGDSAVYLCASSLTGTGQETQYFGPGTRLLVL.

This chain uses TRBV28 with TRBJ2-2; 10 bases agree with TRBD1. CDR1 and CDR2 (germline): MDHEN, SYDVKM. V lost 7 bases to trimming and J lost 4 bases; unmatched junction nucleotides: 9. CDR3 length: 16 residues. CDR3 nucleotide sequence: TGTGCCAGCATCTCGATCGGACAGGGGGGCACCGGGGAGCTGTTTTTT. It encodes CASISIGQGGTGELFF.

This clonotype occurred a few times. J is TRBJ1-1 and V is TRBV29-1; no definite D call. Germline CDR1 SQVTM, CDR2 ANQGSEA. The V and J ends lost 7 bases and 0 bases respectively, with 15 bases between them. The CDR3 is 14 residues long. CDR3 nucleotide sequence: TGCAGCGCTGGGCGGATGACCATGAACACTGAAGCTTTCTTT. Translated: CSAGRMTMNTEAFF.

This clonotype was recorded a few times. CDR3 sequence reads: CSARTSGGSYEQYF. CDR3 nucleotides: TGCAGTGCCAGGACTAGCGGGGGATCCTACGAGCAGTACTTC. This sequence joins TRBV20-1 and TRBJ2-7, with 13 bases aligning to TRBD2. CDR3 length equals 14 residues. V lost 6 bases to trimming and J lost 1 base; unmatched junction nucleotides: 3. In germline, CDR1 is DFQATT, CDR2 SNEGSKA (reference sequence).

The DNA for the CDR3 is TGCGCCAGCAGCTTGGACAGCGACCCTGAAAAACTGTTTTTT. It yields the protein CASSLDSDPEKLFF. This sequence joins TRBV5-1 and TRBJ1-4; no firm D call. Trimming took off 0 bases at V and 7 bases at J, with 10 bases between the two ends. CDR1 and CDR2 (germline): SGHRS, YFSETQ. The CDR3 is 14 residues long.

This chain joins TRBV28 and TRBJ1-1; no clear D. The V gene's germline CDR1 is MDHEN and CDR2 SYDVKM. Trimming took off 3 bases at V and 0 bases at J, with 11 bases between the two ends. The CDR3 totals 15 residues. The CDR3 nucleotides are TGTGCCAGCAGTTTCAGTGGGCTGTTGAACACTGAAGCTTTCTTT. Encoded protein: CASSFSGLLNTEAFF. Full variable domain (remainder filled in from reference TRBV28 and TRBJ1-1): DVKVTQSSRYLVKRTGEKVFLECVQDMDHENMFWYRQDPGLGLRLIYFSYDVKMKEKGDIPEGYSVSREKKERFSLILESASTNQTSMYLCASSFSGLLNTEAFFGQGTRLTVV.

This sequence joins TRBV7-2 and TRBJ2-5; D is perhaps TRBD2 (6 bases). This CDR3 is 15 amino acids long. The germline V and J ends were trimmed by 0 bases and 5 bases, with 13 bases remaining between them. Germline V CDR1 and CDR2: SGHTA, FQGNSA. The CDR3 nucleotides read TGTGCCAGCAGCTTAGCGGTGCATGGAGGGGAGACCCAGTACTTC. Protein: CASSLAVHGGETQYF.

Only a few counts were recorded for this clonotype. This rearrangement joins TRBV5-6 to TRBJ2-3; TRBD2 is a possible D gene (6 bases). Germline assignment: CDR1 SGHDT and CDR2 YYEEEE. Trimming left V 6 bases short and J 3 bases short, with 17 bases between. CDR3 length equals 15 residues. The DNA of the CDR3 is TGTGCCAGCATACCTTACGGGGGAGAAACAGATACGCAGTATTTT. This encodes CASIPYGGETDTQYF.

The J gene is TRBJ2-2, the V gene TRBV30, with D possibly TRBD2 on 6 matching bases. Trimming left V 4 bases short and J 4 bases short, with 13 bases between. The germline CDR1 and CDR2 sequences are GTSNPN and SVGIG (reference sequence). This CDR3 has 14 residues. In DNA form, the CDR3 reads TGTGCCTGGACAGGGACTGGTAGCACCGGGGAGCTGTTTTTT. Protein sequence: CAWTGTGSTGELFF.

This chain connects TRBV7-9 to TRBJ1-1; unclear D gene. The CDR3 covers 13 residues. Trimming left V 2 bases short and J 7 bases short, with 11 bases between. Germline V gene sequence: CDR1 SEHNR, CDR2 FQNEAQ (reference sequence). The CDR3 coding sequence is TGTGCCAGCAGCTTAACTTCGGCAGGTGAAGCTTTCTTT. It is translated as CASSLTSAGEAFF.

This clonotype was counted ten times or more. The chain uses TRBV29-1 and TRBJ2-2; 13 positions match TRBD2. V trimming: 5 bases; J trimming: 5 bases; junction bases outside the gene matches: 2. CDR3 size: 14 residues. Germline CDR1 reads SQVTM; CDR2 reads ANQGSEA. The CDR3 coding sequence is TGCAGCGTTACGGGACTAGCGGGAACCGGGGAGCTGTTTTTT. Translated: CSVTGLAGTGELFF.

This clonotype was observed a few times. V is TRBV21-1 and J is TRBJ1-5; TRBD1 is the table's D call, not checked against the DNA. TRBV21-1 is flagged as a pseudogene. This CDR3 has 16 amino acids. As DNA, the CDR3 is TGTGCCAGCAGCGCGATGTCCCTAGATGGCAATCAGCCCCAGCATTTT. Encoded protein: CASSAMSLDGNQPQHF.

The V call is TRBV12-3 or TRBV12-4, the J call TRBJ2-1, with D perhaps TRBD1 (6 bases). The CDR3 contains 14 residues. Trimming pared 6 bases from V and 3 bases from J, leaving 12 bases between. Written as DNA, the CDR3 is TGTGCCAGCAGGACCGGGACATACTACAATGAGCAGTTCTTC. Protein product: CASRTGTYYNEQFF.

The chain uses TRBV7-2 and TRBJ2-2; TRBD2 agrees at 7 bases. This CDR3 contains 18 residues. After removal of 2 bases from V and 2 bases from J, the junction contained 11 bases not matched to a gene. From germline, CDR1 is SGHTA and CDR2 FQGNSA. The DNA for the CDR3 is TGTGCCAGCAGCTTAAACCCCCAGGGAGGGGCTAACACCGGGGAGCTGTTTTTT. Translation: CASSLNPQGGANTGELFF.

This clonotype was recorded a few times. V and J are TRBV27 and TRBJ2-7, with 10 bases that match TRBD2. With V trimmed by 3 bases and J by 4 bases, 6 bases remained unmatched. The CDR3 contains 15 residues. The germline CDR1 and CDR2 sequences are MNHEY and SMNVEV (reference sequence). The CDR3 nucleotides read TGTGCCAGCAGTTTTCAGAGCGGGAGGGTATACGAGCAGTACTTC. Amino acid sequence: CASSFQSGRVYEQYF.

This clonotype was detected a few times. CDR3 protein: CASSFADEQFF. The CDR3 DNA follows: TGTGCCAGCAGTTTCGCCGATGAGCAGTTCTTC. This sequence joins TRBV12-3 or TRBV12-4 and TRBJ2-1; no reliable D call. CDR3 size: 11 residues. Trimming removed 3 bases at V and 8 bases at J, with 5 bases between.

The chain joins TRBV6-2 or TRBV6-3 to TRBJ2-2; the D gene is possibly TRBD2 (5 bases). Trimming left V 6 bases short and J 3 bases short, with 11 bases between. Germline V gene lookup returns CDR1 MNHEY and CDR2 SVGEGT. The CDR3 extends over 14 amino acids. The CDR3 loop reads CASRPGLDTGELFF. The CDR3 coding sequence is TGTGCCAGCAGGCCGGGGTTGGACACCGGGGAGCTGTTTTTT.

This clonotype was recorded a few times. This sequence joins TRBV20-1 and TRBJ2-2, with TRBD2 as a possible D gene (6 bases). V was pared by 0 bases and J by 5 bases, with 16 bases between. The germline gives CDR1 DFQATT, CDR2 SNEGSKA (reference sequence). CDR3 size: 16 residues. This CDR3 reads CSARDSGTLGTGELFF. The CDR3 DNA is TGCAGTGCTAGAGATAGTGGGACTCTAGGGACCGGGGAGCTGTTTTTT.

This clonotype came up a few times. This chain uses TRBV20-1 with TRBJ2-1, with 8 bases lining up with TRBD2. Germline loops: CDR1 DFQATT, CDR2 SNEGSKA (reference sequence). The CDR3 covers 15 residues. CDR3 protein: CSARGREVSYNEQFF. The CDR3 DNA reads TGCAGCGCCCGGGGGCGGGAGGTCTCCTACAATGAGCAGTTCTTC.

In its sample, this clonotype was seen once. The V call is TRBV20-1, the J call TRBJ1-4, with D tentatively TRBD1 (6 bases). This CDR3 has 13 amino acids. Germline CDR1 reads DFQATT; CDR2 reads SNEGSKA (reference sequence). The V end lost 5 bases, the J end lost 8 bases, and 15 bases lay between the germline ends. CDR3 sequence: CSAQGPEGEKLFF. The DNA of the CDR3 is TGCAGTGCTCAGGGGCCCGAGGGGGAAAAACTGTTTTTT.

The J gene is TRBJ2-2, the V gene TRBV5-1, with a possible D match to TRBD2 (5 bases). V dropped 1 base and J dropped 4 bases, with 11 bases sitting between them. Germline V gene lookup returns CDR1 SGHRS and CDR2 YFSETQ. The CDR3 is made up of 15 amino acids. CDR3 loop: CASSLSLEATGELFF. DNA of the CDR3: TGCGCCAGCAGCTTGAGTCTGGAGGCCACCGGGGAGCTGTTTTTT.